This T cell receptor (beta chain) emerged from a study of shared clonotypes between healthy human individuals. Produced via immunoSEQ multiplex PCR; TCRdb's table is partial and in-frame only. Of millions of clones listed, just over 90% are singletons. Note on this clone: Antigen unknown.

CDR1 and CDR2 (germline): MGHRA, YSYEKL. J lost 4 bases, V lost 4 bases, and 8 bases had no gene match. The CDR3 has 15 amino acids. Whole-study results and caveats: Investigators expected sequencing depth to affect clonotype sharing among donors. Relative to their counterparts shared across all four donors, non-shared clonotypes exhibited diminished generation probabilities.

This chain connects TRBV4-1 to TRBJ2-5; 8 positions agree with TRBD1. The sequencing input was naive CD4+ T cells sorted from blood. Specified subset: CD45RA+ positively selected. This clonotype originated in a man between 18 and 29 years old in good health. CDR3 nucleotide sequence: TGCGCCAGCAGCCCCCGACAGGGGAAGGTAGAGACCCAGTACTTC. As protein: CASSPRQGKVETQYF.